This T cell receptor beta chain was retrieved from a study of T-cell memory formation after mild COVID-19. The study, taken as a whole, reports: Clones contracting across day 15 to 85 had a balanced CD4/CD8 profile; later expanding clones leaned CD4+.

Comments on this clonotype: The antigen is unknown.

Looked up from germline, CDR1 is KGHSH and CDR2 is LQKENI. V lost 5 bases to trimming and J lost 8 bases, with 16 bases between them. The CDR3 is 15 amino acids. From the 5' RACE reads, TCRdb called clonotypes with MiXCR, one entry per CDR3 protein. Found here are roughly 160,000 distinct CDR3 sequences, approximately 13% of them singletons; the top ten hold approximately 3.3%. The specimen sequenced was PBMCs or a T cell subset sorted from them (not recorded which). The chain employs TRBV18 and TRBJ1-6; D is unresolved. This clonotype was obtained from a man between 18 and 35 years old who had mild COVID-19 (a few samples of this study predate the infection). Cell type and time point are not known. The CDR3 spells CASSIWGNRDSPLHF. The CDR3 nucleotides read TGTGCCAGCTCAATCTGGGGTAATCGGGATTCACCCCTCCACTTT.